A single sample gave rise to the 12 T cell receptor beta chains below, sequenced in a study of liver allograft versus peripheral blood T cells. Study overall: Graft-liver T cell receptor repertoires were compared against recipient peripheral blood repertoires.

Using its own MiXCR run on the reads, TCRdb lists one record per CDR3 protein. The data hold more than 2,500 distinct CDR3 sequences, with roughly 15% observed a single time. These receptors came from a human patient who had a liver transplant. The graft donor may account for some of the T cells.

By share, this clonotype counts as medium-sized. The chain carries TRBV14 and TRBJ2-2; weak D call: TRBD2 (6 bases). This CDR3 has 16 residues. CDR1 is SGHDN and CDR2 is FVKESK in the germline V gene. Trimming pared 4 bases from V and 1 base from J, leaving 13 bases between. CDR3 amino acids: CASSPAERVNTGELFF. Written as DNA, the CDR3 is TGTGCCAGCAGCCCCGCTGAGCGGGTGAACACCGGGGAGCTGTTTTTT.

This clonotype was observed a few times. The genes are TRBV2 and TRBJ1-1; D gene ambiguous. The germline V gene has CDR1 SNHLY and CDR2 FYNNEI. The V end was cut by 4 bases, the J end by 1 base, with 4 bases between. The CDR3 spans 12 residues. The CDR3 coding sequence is TGTGCCAGCAGTGGGGCGAACACTGAAGCTTTCTTT. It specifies CASSGANTEAFF.

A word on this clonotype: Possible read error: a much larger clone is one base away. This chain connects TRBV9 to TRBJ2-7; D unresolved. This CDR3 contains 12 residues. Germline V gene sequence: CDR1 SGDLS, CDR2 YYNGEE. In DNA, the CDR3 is TGTACCAGCAGCGCCCAGACGGACGAGCAGTACTTC. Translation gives CTSSAQTDEQYF. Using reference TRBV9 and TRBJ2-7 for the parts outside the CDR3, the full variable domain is DSGVTQTPKHLITATGQRVTLRCSPRSGDLSVYWYQQSLDQGLQFLIQYYNGEERAKGNILERFSAQQFPDLHSELNLSSLELGDSALYFCTSSAQTDEQYFGPGTRLTVT.

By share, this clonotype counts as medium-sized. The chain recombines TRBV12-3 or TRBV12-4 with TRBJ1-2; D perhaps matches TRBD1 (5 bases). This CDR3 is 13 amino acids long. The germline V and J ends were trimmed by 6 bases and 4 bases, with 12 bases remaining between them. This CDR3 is CASSPQVLYGYTF. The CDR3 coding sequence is TGTGCCAGCAGCCCACAGGTGCTCTATGGCTACACCTTC.

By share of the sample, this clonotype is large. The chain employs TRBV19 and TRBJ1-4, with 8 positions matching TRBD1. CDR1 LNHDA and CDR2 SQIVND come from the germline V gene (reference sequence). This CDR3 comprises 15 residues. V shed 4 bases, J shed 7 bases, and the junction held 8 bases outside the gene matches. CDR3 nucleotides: TGTGCCAGTAGTACTACGACAGGGGCGGCTGAAAAACTGTTTTTT. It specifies CASSTTTGAAEKLFF.

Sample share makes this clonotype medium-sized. CDR3 in DNA: TGTGCCAGCAGTTATGAGGCGCGCGCAGATACGCAGTATTTT. The encoded protein is CASSYEARADTQYF. The chain employs TRBV12-3 or TRBV12-4 and TRBJ2-3; the D is unclear. This CDR3 has 14 amino acids. The ends were cut back, 4 bases at V and 4 bases at J, with 12 bases in the middle.

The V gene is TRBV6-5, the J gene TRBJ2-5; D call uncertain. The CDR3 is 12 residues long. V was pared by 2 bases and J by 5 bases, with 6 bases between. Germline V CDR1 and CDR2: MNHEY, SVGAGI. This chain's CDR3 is CASSYQGETQYF. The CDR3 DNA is TGTGCCAGCAGTTACCAAGGGGAGACCCAGTACTTC.

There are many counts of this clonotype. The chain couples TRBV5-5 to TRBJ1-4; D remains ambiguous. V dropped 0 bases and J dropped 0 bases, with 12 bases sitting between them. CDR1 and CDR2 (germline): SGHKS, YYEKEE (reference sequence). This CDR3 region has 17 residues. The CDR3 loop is CASSLESRPTTNEKLFF. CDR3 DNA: TGTGCCAGCAGCTTGGAAAGCAGGCCGACAACTAATGAAAAACTGTTTTTT.

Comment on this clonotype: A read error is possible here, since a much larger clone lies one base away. The chain's CDR3 is CASRDSTFPYEQYF. The CDR3 DNA reads as TGTGCCAGCAGGGACAGCACCTTCCCCTACGAGCAGTACTTC. This sequence joins TRBV12-3 or TRBV12-4 and TRBJ2-7; tentative D call: TRBD1 (6 bases). The CDR3 has 14 residues. V lost 6 bases to trimming and J lost 2 bases, with 14 bases between them.

The CDR3 is CASRGSNQPQHF. The CDR3 DNA reads as TGTGCCAGCAGGGGTAGCAATCAGCCCCAGCATTTT. The chain couples TRBV2 to TRBJ1-5; D is undetermined. CDR1 and CDR2 from the germline V gene are SNHLY and FYNNEI. The CDR3 is 12 amino acids. V gave up 6 bases and J gave up 0 bases, with 3 bases separating them.

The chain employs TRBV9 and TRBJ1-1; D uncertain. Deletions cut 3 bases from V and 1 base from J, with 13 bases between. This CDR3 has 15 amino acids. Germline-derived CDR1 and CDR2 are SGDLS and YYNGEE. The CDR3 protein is CASSADRAPNTEAFF. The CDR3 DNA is TGTGCCAGCAGCGCCGACCGGGCCCCGAACACTGAAGCTTTCTTT.

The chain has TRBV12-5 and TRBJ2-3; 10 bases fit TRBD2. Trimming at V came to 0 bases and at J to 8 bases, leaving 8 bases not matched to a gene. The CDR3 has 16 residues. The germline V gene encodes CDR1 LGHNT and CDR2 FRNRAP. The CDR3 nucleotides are TGTGCTAGTGGTTTGGTAGGTAGCGGGGGGTCCGGTACGCAGTATTTT. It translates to CASGLVGSGGSGTQYF. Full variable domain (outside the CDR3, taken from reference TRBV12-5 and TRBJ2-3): DARVTQTPRHKVTEMGQEVTMRCQPILGHNTVFWYRQTMMQGLELLAYFRNRAPLDDSGMPKDRFSAEMPDATLATLKIQPSEPRDSAVYFCASGLVGSGGSGTQYFGPGTRLTVL.